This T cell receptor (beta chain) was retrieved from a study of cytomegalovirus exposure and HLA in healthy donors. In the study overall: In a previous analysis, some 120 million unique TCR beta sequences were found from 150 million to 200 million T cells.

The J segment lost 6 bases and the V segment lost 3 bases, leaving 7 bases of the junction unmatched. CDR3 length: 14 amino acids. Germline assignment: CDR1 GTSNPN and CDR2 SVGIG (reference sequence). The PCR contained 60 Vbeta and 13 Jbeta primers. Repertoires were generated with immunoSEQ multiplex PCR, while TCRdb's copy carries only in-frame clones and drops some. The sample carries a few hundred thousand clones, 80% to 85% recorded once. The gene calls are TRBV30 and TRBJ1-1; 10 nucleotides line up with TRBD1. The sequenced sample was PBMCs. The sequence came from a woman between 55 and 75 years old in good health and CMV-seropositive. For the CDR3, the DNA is TGTGCCTGGAGAAGACAGGGGGCTGTCGCTGAAGCTTTCTTT. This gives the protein CAWRRQGAVAEAFF.